This TCR beta chain was sequenced during a study of siplizumab effects on memory and regulatory T cells. Overall study results and limits: Most alloreactive clones went unmapped to unstimulated subsets; only a minor fraction mapped. Siplizumab conditions gave an average of approximately 70% Treg-derived mappable alloreactive CD4+ clones, versus 26.9% for controls. Major contributors to the alloresponse seemed to be naive T cells, which also appeared more diverse than memory cells.

TCRdb keeps only in-frame clones here, not all; method: immunoSEQ multiplex PCR. The sample records some 62,000 clones, over 65% being singletons. Regarding this clone: Its matching antigen is unknown.

Germline-derived CDR1 and CDR2 are LNHDA and SQIVND (reference sequence). This CDR3 is 13 amino acids long. The V and J ends lost 6 bases and 4 bases respectively, with 7 bases between them. This chain uses TRBV19 with TRBJ2-6; D is tentatively TRBD1 or TRBD2 (5 bases each). Sequencing was carried out using memory CD4+ T cells sorted from blood. The clonotype comes from a human donor in good health. Here the CDR3 DNA reads TGTGCCAGTAGGGGGGAAGGGGCCAACGTCCTGACTTTC. Residues: CASRGEGANVLTF.